The clone carrying this T cell receptor beta chain was counted a few times. The antigen remains undetermined. The data were obtained in a study of tumor-infiltrating lymphocytes in primary liver carcinoma. General study findings and limits: Pairs comparing tumor with adjacent tissue or blood overlapped less than pairs drawn from tumor regions. When set against blood, tumors had a significantly higher top-250-clone fraction (p = 0.039).

Starting material of 500 to 600 ng total RNA yielded TCR beta cDNA via a constant-region primer. Sequencing libraries for TCR beta derived from three nested multiplex PCR rounds that used slightly modified ARM-PCR. In TCRdb, the multiplex PCR reads were re-called with MiXCR into one record per CDR3 protein. The table shows about 200,000 distinct CDR3 sequences, with about 65% occurring only once. Germline DNA was also extracted, and blood RNA was taken from unsorted whole blood. No treatment had been given to the patients, who were chronically infected with HBV. Around 4 milliliters of peripheral blood were drawn presurgically. The source of this sequence is a woman aged 55-70 years with primary liver carcinoma and hepatitis B virus infection. What was sequenced was peripheral blood.

CDR3 loop: CASSLSGSSYKQYF. DNA for the CDR3: TGTGCCAGCAGCTTAAGCGGGAGCTCCTATAAGCAGTACTTC. The chain carries TRBV13 and TRBJ2-7, with 8 positions matching TRBD2. The CDR3 length is 14 residues. Trimming took 2 bases from V and 8 from J; bases not matched to a gene: 8. The germline CDR1 and CDR2 sequences are PRHDT and FYEKMQ (reference sequence). Looking up the rest from reference TRBV13 and TRBJ2-7 gives the full variable domain: AAGVIQSPRHLIKEKRETATLKCYPIPRHDTVYWYQQGPGQDPQFLISFYEKMQSDKGSIPDRFSAQQFSDYHSELNMSSLELGDSALYFCASSLSGSSYKQYFGPGTRLTVT.